This TCR beta chain was profiled in a study of blood T cell repertoires in COVID-19. Study-level information: T cells, B-cell-depleted T cells, or PBMCs provided the cDNA or gDNA that served as material.

This clone came up a few times. Germline V gives CDR1 MDHEN, CDR2 SYDVKM. The CDR3 is 13 amino acids. The V end was cut by 6 bases, the J end by 4 bases, with 12 bases between. The table came from immunoSEQ multiplex PCR; TCRdb's copy has only in-frame clones and leaves some out. Of about 47,000 clones detected, about 90% appear once; the ten largest clones hold 6.4%. The receptor was derived from a man between 65 and 85 years old with active COVID-19. Sequences were obtained from peripheral blood. The chain joins TRBV28 to TRBJ1-2, with D possibly matching TRBD1 (5 bases). CDR3 residues: CASSYDSSYGYTF. CDR3 bases: TGTGCCAGCAGCTATGACAGTTCCTATGGCTACACCTTC.